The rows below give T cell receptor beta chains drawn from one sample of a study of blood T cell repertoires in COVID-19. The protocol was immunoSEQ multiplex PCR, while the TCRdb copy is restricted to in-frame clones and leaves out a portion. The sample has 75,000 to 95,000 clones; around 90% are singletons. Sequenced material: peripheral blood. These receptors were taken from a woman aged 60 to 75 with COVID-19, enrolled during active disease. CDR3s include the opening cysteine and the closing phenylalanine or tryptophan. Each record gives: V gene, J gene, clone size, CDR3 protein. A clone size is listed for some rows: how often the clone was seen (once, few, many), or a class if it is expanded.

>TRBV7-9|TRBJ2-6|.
CASSGGAFLESGANVLTF
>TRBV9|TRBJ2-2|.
CASSPRGAANTGELFF
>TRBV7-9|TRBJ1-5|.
CASSLTGTIGEPQHF
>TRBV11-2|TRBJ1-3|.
CASSFAGQGPNTIYF
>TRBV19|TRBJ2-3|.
CASSRTVSTDTQYF
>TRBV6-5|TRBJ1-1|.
CASSYSIPVYTEAFF
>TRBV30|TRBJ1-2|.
CAWSPSWGRAVSAYGYTF
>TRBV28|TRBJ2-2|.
CASSLLWQNTGELFF
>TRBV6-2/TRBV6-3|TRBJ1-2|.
CASSIPDRDRPKGYTF
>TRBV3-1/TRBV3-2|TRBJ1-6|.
CASSQGPQGDSPLHF
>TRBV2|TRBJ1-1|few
CASSWTEVGEAFF
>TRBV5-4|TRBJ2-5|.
CASSLQGPTQETQYF
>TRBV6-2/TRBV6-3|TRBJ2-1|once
CASSDGTAHNEQFF
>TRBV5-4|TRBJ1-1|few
CASSWPGQGRNTEAFF
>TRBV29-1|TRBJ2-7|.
CSVANGQGGEQYF
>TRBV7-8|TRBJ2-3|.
CASRPKGQRTDTQYF
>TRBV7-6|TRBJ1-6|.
CASSLDRDRPIFWHSPLHF
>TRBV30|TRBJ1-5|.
CAWSELFHQPQHF
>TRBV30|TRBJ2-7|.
CAWSGGGQGIYEQYF
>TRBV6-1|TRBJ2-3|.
CASSERQGAWADTQYF